This is a list of T cell receptor beta chains from one sample in a study of T cell changes during pregnancy in multiple sclerosis. The data were produced by immunoSEQ multiplex PCR, yet TCRdb's version contains in-frame clones alone and is incomplete. The sample carries several thousand clones, approximately 87% recorded once. The sequences come from CD8+ T cells from peripheral blood mononuclear cells, collected in the first trimester of pregnancy. The receptors were gathered from a female donor in good health, enrolled as a control in a pregnancy study. Both conserved end residues are part of each CDR3. The order of the fields is V gene, J gene, D gene, clone size, CDR3 DNA, CDR3 protein. The D gene is left open where the match is weak. Size values are once, few and many counts, or a class for expanded clones, and some rows have none.

V gene: TRBV7-8; J gene: TRBJ2-1; D gene: TRBD2; clone size: NA; CDR3 DNA: TGTGCCAGCAGCTTAAGGGCTAGCGGAACTTACAATGAGCAGTTCTTC; CDR3 protein: CASSLRASGTYNEQFF
V gene: TRBV19; J gene: TRBJ2-1; D gene: TRBD2; clone size: once; CDR3 DNA: TGTGCCAGTAGTCGGCGGGAGTTTTTCTGGAATGAGCAGTTCTTC; CDR3 protein: CASSRREFFWNEQFF
V gene: TRBV28; J gene: TRBJ2-4; D gene: TRBD2; clone size: NA; CDR3 DNA: TGTGCCAGCAGTTTAGAACCCGGGACAGGGAGGCTAGCGGGAGGGCTAAGCATTCAGTACTTC; CDR3 protein: CASSLEPGTGRLAGGLSIQYF
V gene: TRBV15; J gene: TRBJ2-5; D gene: NA; clone size: NA; CDR3 DNA: TGTGCCACATCGGACAACCAAGAGACCCAGTACTTC; CDR3 protein: CATSDNQETQYF
V gene: TRBV28; J gene: TRBJ2-7; D gene: TRBD2; clone size: NA; CDR3 DNA: TGTGCCAGCAGTCGGACTAGCGGGAGAGACGAGCAGTACTTC; CDR3 protein: CASSRTSGRDEQYF
V gene: TRBV13; J gene: TRBJ2-3; D gene: NA; clone size: NA; CDR3 DNA: TGTGCCAGCAGCGTAGACAGGCGGTCAGATACGCAGTATTTT; CDR3 protein: CASSVDRRSDTQYF
V gene: TRBV5-1; J gene: TRBJ2-3; D gene: NA; clone size: NA; CDR3 DNA: TGCGCCAGCAGCTTGGGCGCCGAAGGCACAGATACGCAGTATTTT; CDR3 protein: CASSLGAEGTDTQYF
V gene: TRBV29-1; J gene: TRBJ2-3; D gene: NA; clone size: NA; CDR3 DNA: TGCAGCGTTCTCTCAGATACGCAGTATTTT; CDR3 protein: CSVLSDTQYF
V gene: TRBV11-3; J gene: TRBJ1-5; D gene: NA; clone size: NA; CDR3 DNA: TGTGCCAGCAGCTGGCATGGACAGCGTTCGCATAGCAATCAGCCCCAGCATTTT; CDR3 protein: CASSWHGQRSHSNQPQHF
V gene: TRBV28; J gene: TRBJ2-1; D gene: TRBD2; clone size: NA; CDR3 DNA: TGTGCCAGCAGTTTAGGGGGGGAGGGCCCATCCTACAATGAGCAGTTCTTC; CDR3 protein: CASSLGGEGPSYNEQFF
V gene: TRBV21-1; J gene: TRBJ1-2; D gene: NA; clone size: NA; CDR3 DNA: TGTGCCAGCAGCAAAGGGGAGGGCAGGGCCTCCTATGGCTACACCTTC; CDR3 protein: CASSKGEGRASYGYTF
V gene: TRBV28; J gene: TRBJ2-7; D gene: NA; clone size: NA; CDR3 DNA: TGTGCCAGCACCACCACAGCAAGGTTCTACGAGCAGTACTTC; CDR3 protein: CASTTTARFYEQYF
V gene: TRBV7-9; J gene: TRBJ2-7; D gene: NA; clone size: NA; CDR3 DNA: TGTGCCAGCAGCTTTGCGCCGGACGAGCAGTACTTC; CDR3 protein: CASSFAPDEQYF
V gene: TRBV2; J gene: TRBJ1-4; D gene: TRBD1; clone size: NA; CDR3 DNA: TGTGCCAGCAGTGTCCCGGGACAGGGCCTTAATGAAAAACTGTTTTTT; CDR3 protein: CASSVPGQGLNEKLFF
V gene: TRBV21-1; J gene: TRBJ2-5; D gene: NA; clone size: NA; CDR3 DNA: TGTGCCAGCAGCAAAGGGGGGGGGAGGGCCGAGATTGAGACCCAGTACTTC; CDR3 protein: CASSKGGGRAEIETQYF
V gene: TRBV28; J gene: TRBJ1-4; D gene: NA; clone size: NA; CDR3 DNA: TGTGCCAGCAGTTCGGTTGCAACTAATGAAAAACTGTTTTTT; CDR3 protein: CASSSVATNEKLFF
V gene: TRBV29-1; J gene: TRBJ1-2; D gene: NA; clone size: NA; CDR3 DNA: TGCAGCGTAACAGTTACCTATGGCTACACCTTC; CDR3 protein: CSVTVTYGYTF
V gene: TRBV30; J gene: TRBJ2-7; D gene: TRBD1; clone size: medium-sized; CDR3 DNA: TGTGCCTGGAGTTGGGGACAGGGCTCCTACGAGCAGTACTTC; CDR3 protein: CAWSWGQGSYEQYF
V gene: TRBV4-1; J gene: TRBJ2-1; D gene: NA; clone size: NA; CDR3 DNA: TGCGCCAGCAGCCAAGATAGCCAAAAGGTCGACGCGACCTACAATGAGCAGTTCTTC; CDR3 protein: CASSQDSQKVDATYNEQFF
V gene: TRBV6-4; J gene: TRBJ1-2; D gene: NA; clone size: NA; CDR3 DNA: TGTGCCAGCAGTGACTCGGAGTCCGGGGGAGGCTACACCTTC; CDR3 protein: CASSDSESGGGYTF
V gene: TRBV7-6; J gene: TRBJ2-3; D gene: NA; clone size: NA; CDR3 DNA: TGTGCCAGCAGCTGGAGGGGGGGTGAGGGCACAGATACGCAGTATTTT; CDR3 protein: CASSWRGGEGTDTQYF
V gene: TRBV6-5; J gene: TRBJ2-4; D gene: NA; clone size: NA; CDR3 DNA: TGTGCCAGCAGTTACTCCGCTAGCCGCCCCCTGCAGTACTTC; CDR3 protein: CASSYSASRPLQYF
V gene: TRBV6-1; J gene: TRBJ1-1; D gene: NA; clone size: NA; CDR3 DNA: TGTGCCAGCAGTGAATTGGGGGGGGCAGGGAACACTGAAGCTTTCTTT; CDR3 protein: CASSELGGAGNTEAFF
V gene: TRBV25-1; J gene: TRBJ1-1; D gene: TRBD1; clone size: NA; CDR3 DNA: TGTGCCAGCAGAGCCGGGACAGGGGTTATGAACACTGAAGCTTTCTTT; CDR3 protein: CASRAGTGVMNTEAFF
V gene: TRBV5-1; J gene: TRBJ1-2; D gene: TRBD1; clone size: NA; CDR3 DNA: TGCGCCAGCAGCCGAGGACAGGGGAGGCTTGGCTACACCTTC; CDR3 protein: CASSRGQGRLGYTF
V gene: TRBV7-9; J gene: TRBJ1-2; D gene: NA; clone size: NA; CDR3 DNA: TGTGCCAGCAGCTTAGGGGGCCAGGGTTTAAATGGCTACACCTTC; CDR3 protein: CASSLGGQGLNGYTF
V gene: TRBV13; J gene: TRBJ1-2; D gene: TRBD1; clone size: NA; CDR3 DNA: TGTGCCAGCAGCCAGACAGGGTTCTATGGCTACACCTTC; CDR3 protein: CASSQTGFYGYTF
V gene: TRBV5-1; J gene: TRBJ2-1; D gene: NA; clone size: NA; CDR3 DNA: TGCGCCAGCAGCTGGGGCCAATTAGCGGCTCCTTTTAGAGGTGAGCAGTTCTTC; CDR3 protein: CASSWGQLAAPFRGEQFF
V gene: TRBV6-4; J gene: TRBJ2-3; D gene: TRBD2; clone size: NA; CDR3 DNA: TGTGCCAGCAGTCCTACCTGGGAAGGCGGGGGGGCCACAGATACGCAGTATTTT; CDR3 protein: CASSPTWEGGGATDTQYF
V gene: TRBV5-6; J gene: TRBJ2-1; D gene: TRBD1; clone size: NA; CDR3 DNA: TGTGCCAGCAGCCCCCGGACAGGGGTGAATGAGCAGTTCTTC; CDR3 protein: CASSPRTGVNEQFF
V gene: TRBV28; J gene: TRBJ2-1; D gene: NA; clone size: NA; CDR3 DNA: TGTGCCAGCAGGCCCCTAATGTCTTACAATGAGCAGTTCTTC; CDR3 protein: CASRPLMSYNEQFF
V gene: TRBV6-4; J gene: TRBJ2-3; D gene: TRBD1; clone size: NA; CDR3 DNA: TGTGCCAGCAGTGCCACAGGGGAAGGAGAAGATACGCAGTATTTT; CDR3 protein: CASSATGEGEDTQYF
V gene: TRBV11-2; J gene: TRBJ1-5; D gene: NA; clone size: NA; CDR3 DNA: TGTGCCAGCAGCTTAACGGGTACCCAGCCCCAGCATTTT; CDR3 protein: CASSLTGTQPQHF
V gene: TRBV28; J gene: TRBJ1-2; D gene: NA; clone size: NA; CDR3 DNA: TGTGCCAGCAGCTCGGACACGTATAGCGGCTACACCTTC; CDR3 protein: CASSSDTYSGYTF
V gene: TRBV6-4; J gene: TRBJ2-3; D gene: NA; clone size: few; CDR3 DNA: TGTGCCAGCAGCGACTCCCCCTCAGATACGCAGTATTTT; CDR3 protein: CASSDSPSDTQYF
V gene: TRBV6-4; J gene: TRBJ2-2; D gene: NA; clone size: once; CDR3 DNA: TGTGCCAGCAGTGACAGGGCTAGCAGCGGGGAGCTGTTTTTT; CDR3 protein: CASSDRASSGELFF
V gene: TRBV5-1; J gene: TRBJ1-2; D gene: TRBD1; clone size: NA; CDR3 DNA: TGCGCCAGCAGCGGGGGACAGAACTATGGCTACACCTTC; CDR3 protein: CASSGGQNYGYTF
V gene: TRBV28; J gene: TRBJ2-7; D gene: NA; clone size: NA; CDR3 DNA: TGTGCCAGCACCGGAGGAGGGTACTACGAGCAGTACTTC; CDR3 protein: CASTGGGYYEQYF
V gene: TRBV18; J gene: TRBJ1-1; D gene: TRBD1; clone size: NA; CDR3 DNA: TGTGCCAGCTCACCGGACAGGGTAGGCACTGAAGCTTTCTTT; CDR3 protein: CASSPDRVGTEAFF
V gene: TRBV29-1; J gene: TRBJ1-2; D gene: NA; clone size: NA; CDR3 DNA: TGCAGCGTTGAAGACCCGACAAAAAATGGCTACACCTTC; CDR3 protein: CSVEDPTKNGYTF
V gene: TRBV19; J gene: TRBJ2-5; D gene: TRBD1; clone size: NA; CDR3 DNA: TGTGCCAGTAGGGACCGGGACAGAGGTCCTACCCAGTACTTC; CDR3 protein: CASRDRDRGPTQYF
V gene: TRBV28; J gene: TRBJ1-5; D gene: TRBD1; clone size: NA; CDR3 DNA: TGTGCCAGCAGTTTATTGGGGACAGGGGCGGGGCCCCAGCATTTT; CDR3 protein: CASSLLGTGAGPQHF
V gene: TRBV6-4; J gene: TRBJ2-1; D gene: TRBD1; clone size: NA; CDR3 DNA: TGTGCCAGCAGTGTGGTTTCGGAGACAGGGATTAACGGGGAGCAGTTCTTC; CDR3 protein: CASSVVSETGINGEQFF
V gene: TRBV10-3; J gene: TRBJ1-2; D gene: NA; clone size: NA; CDR3 DNA: TGTGCCATCAGTGAAGGGGTCTCTGGGTCGTATGGCTACACCTTC; CDR3 protein: CAISEGVSGSYGYTF
V gene: TRBV7-6; J gene: TRBJ2-2; D gene: TRBD1; clone size: NA; CDR3 DNA: TGTGCCAGCAGCTTAGCCCGAGACAGGGCCGCAGGGGAGCTGTTTTTT; CDR3 protein: CASSLARDRAAGELFF
V gene: TRBV21-1; J gene: TRBJ2-1; D gene: NA; clone size: few; CDR3 DNA: TGTGCCAGCAGCAAAGGGACTAGCGGGGGCTCCTACAATGAGCAGTTCTTC; CDR3 protein: CASSKGTSGGSYNEQFF
V gene: TRBV7-9; J gene: TRBJ1-3; D gene: NA; clone size: NA; CDR3 DNA: TGTGCCAGCAGTAGAGATCTCAGGGATCAGTCCTCTGGAAACACCATATATTTT; CDR3 protein: CASSRDLRDQSSGNTIYF
V gene: TRBV27; J gene: TRBJ2-5; D gene: TRBD1; clone size: NA; CDR3 DNA: TGTGCCAGCAGTTTATCGGGGACCAAACAGGGGAAGAAGACCCAGTACTTC; CDR3 protein: CASSLSGTKQGKKTQYF
V gene: TRBV6-5; J gene: TRBJ2-1; D gene: TRBD2; clone size: NA; CDR3 DNA: TGTGCCAGCAGTTACGCGACTAGCGGGTACAATGAGCAGTTCTTC; CDR3 protein: CASSYATSGYNEQFF
V gene: TRBV27; J gene: TRBJ1-2; D gene: NA; clone size: NA; CDR3 DNA: TGTGCCAGCAGTTTTGGGGCTCCCTATGGCTACACCTTC; CDR3 protein: CASSFGAPYGYTF
V gene: TRBV27; J gene: TRBJ2-5; D gene: TRBD1; clone size: NA; CDR3 DNA: TGTGCCAGCAAATTATGGACAGGGGAAGAGACCCAGTACTTC; CDR3 protein: CASKLWTGEETQYF